Sequencing of this T cell receptor (beta chain) was carried out in a study of identical twins. This clonotype was picked up a small number of times. MiXCR was run by TCRdb on the 5' RACE reads, yielding one entry per CDR3 protein. The repertoire holds 700,000 or so distinct CDR3 sequences, with 8.6% as singletons. Trimming took off 4 bases at V and 0 bases at J, with 17 bases between the two ends. This CDR3 is built from 17 residues. Germline V gives CDR1 SGHDT, CDR2 YYEEEE. These data also formed part of another study, on yellow fever vaccine responses in identical twins.

Sequencing was performed on PBMCs. The sequence was obtained from a woman aged 18-35 years in good health. The chain employs TRBV5-6 and TRBJ2-4, with D perhaps TRBD1 (6 bases). The CDR3 loop reads CASSIIGQHLAKNIQYF. The CDR3 coding sequence is TGTGCCAGCAGCATAATCGGACAGCATCTAGCCAAAAACATTCAGTACTTC.